This TCR beta chain was sequenced in a study of neoadjuvant anti-PD-1 for oral cavity cancer. Germline V gene data show CDR1 as SEHNR and CDR2 as FQNEAQ (reference sequence). Trimming pared 6 bases from V and 0 bases from J, leaving 12 bases between. The CDR3 is made up of 15 amino acids. Time point in this sample: after neoadjuvant nivolumab, at surgical resection. This table comes from immunoSEQ multiplex PCR, and its TCRdb copy is limited to in-frame clones, with some not included. The table lists approximately 42,000 clones, about 77% of them singletons, with about 5% in the top ten. This sequence joins TRBV7-9 and TRBJ2-1; perhaps TRBD2 as D (5 bases). This receptor was identified in a person aged 35-79 years with oral cavity squamous cell carcinoma. The input for sequencing was PBMCs, taken after nivolumab (anti-PD-1) treatment. The CDR3: CASSPSGSSYNEQFF. For the CDR3, the DNA is TGTGCCAGCAGTCCTTCGGGGAGCTCCTACAATGAGCAGTTCTTC.